This TCR beta chain was sequenced for a study of cytomegalovirus exposure and HLA in healthy donors. General observations from the study: Later analysis indicated greater clonal expansion among HLA-associated TCR beta chains than among equally common other chains. The study flagged 150 to 200 TCR beta chains as cytomegalovirus-associated.

With regard to this clone: The antigen remains unidentified.

13 Jbeta primers and 60 Vbeta primers were used for the PCR. The data were produced by immunoSEQ multiplex PCR, yet TCRdb's version contains in-frame clones alone and is incomplete. The sample consists of about 110,000 clones, about 64% of them appearing once. Source material: PBMCs. This TCR was sampled from a female donor in good health and CMV-seronegative.

As DNA, the CDR3 is TGTGCCAGCAGCTTGCCGCGGGGGGTTGACACTGAAGCTTTCTTT. It translates to CASSLPRGVDTEAFF. The V gene is TRBV5-4, the J gene TRBJ1-1; TRBD1 is a possible D gene (5 bases). Trimming took off 1 base at V and 3 bases at J, with 13 bases between the two ends. The CDR3 covers 15 residues. Germline CDR1 and CDR2: SGHNT and YYREEE (reference sequence).